A selection of T cell receptor beta chains follows, all from one sample in a study of Ad26.COV2.S vaccination and SARS-CoV-2 variants. The data were produced by immunoSEQ multiplex PCR, yet TCRdb's version contains in-frame clones alone and is incomplete. The table has some 300,000 clones, around four fifths seen once. This sample comprised peripheral blood, obtained in a trial of Ad26.COV2.S vaccine versus placebo. The receptors were gathered from a person between 18 and 60 years old who received the Ad26.COV2.S COVID-19 vaccine or a placebo. The CDR3 runs from the conserved cysteine through the conserved F or W. D genes are given only for firm matches. The size of a clone is reported for some rows only, either as once, few or many, or as a class for expanded clones.

abundance	j_gene	d_gene	v_gene	CDR3nt	CDR3aa
.	TRBJ2-5	.	TRBV12-3/TRBV12-4	TGTGCCAGCGGCGAAGAGACGGAGACCCAGTACTTC	CASGEETETQYF
once	TRBJ2-2	TRBD2	TRBV7-6	TGTGCCAGCAGCCCCGTCCCGGGGGGGAGGAACACCGGGGAGCTGTTTTTT	CASSPVPGGRNTGELFF
.	TRBJ2-2	.	TRBV6-5	TGTGCCAGCAGTTACCAGACGGTTCTTGCCGGGGAGCTGTTTTTT	CASSYQTVLAGELFF
.	TRBJ2-7	TRBD1	TRBV4-1	TGCGCCAGCAGCCAAGAAAGGGACAGGGCCAGCTCCTACGAGCAGTACTTC	CASSQERDRASSYEQYF
.	TRBJ2-2	.	TRBV9	TGTGCCAGCAGCGTAGCAGCTAGCGTCATAAACACCGGGGAGCTGTTTTTT	CASSVAASVINTGELFF
few	TRBJ2-7	.	TRBV6-1	TGTGCCAGCAGTGAGGGGGGATCCTACGAGCAGTACTTC	CASSEGGSYEQYF
.	TRBJ1-2	.	TRBV21-1	TGTGCCAGCAGCGCGGGACAGGGGGTCGGAGTCGGCTACACCTTC	CASSAGQGVGVGYTF
.	TRBJ2-2	.	TRBV19	TGTGCCAGTACCTCTTTGCCGGGACAAGAAAGCACCGGGGAGCTGTTTTTT	CASTSLPGQESTGELFF
.	TRBJ1-4	TRBD1	TRBV5-1	TGCGCCAGCAGCTCTGGGGCAGGGGGGATTGAAAAACTGTTTTTT	CASSSGAGGIEKLFF
.	TRBJ2-3	TRBD1	TRBV27	TGTGCCAGCACGATGACAGGGGTTGCAGATACGCAGTATTTT	CASTMTGVADTQYF
.	TRBJ2-3	TRBD2	TRBV6-5	TGTGCCAGCAGGAAGCCTAGCGGACTCACAGATACGCAGTATTTT	CASRKPSGLTDTQYF
.	TRBJ1-4	TRBD1	TRBV6-1	TGTGCCAGCAGTGGCCACCGGGACAGGCCTAATGAAAAACTGTTTTTT	CASSGHRDRPNEKLFF
.	TRBJ2-1	TRBD2	TRBV4-1	TGCGCCAGCAGCCATAGGGGACTAGCGGGGAACAATGAGCAGTTCTTC	CASSHRGLAGNNEQFF
.	TRBJ1-3	.	TRBV13	TGTGCCAGCAGCTCCAGGGGTAGCTCTGGAAACACCATATATTTT	CASSSRGSSGNTIYF
.	TRBJ1-1	.	TRBV6-5	TGTGCCAGCAGTTACTCAAAAGGGGTAGGGGCTGAAGCTTTCTTT	CASSYSKGVGAEAFF
.	TRBJ2-5	.	TRBV12-3/TRBV12-4	TGTGCCAGCAGTTTAGCGCGCGCGACCCAGTACTTC	CASSLARATQYF
.	TRBJ1-1	.	TRBV6-5	TGTGCCAGCACCCCTGGAGTTCACACTGAAGCTTTCTTT	CASTPGVHTEAFF
once	TRBJ1-1	.	TRBV5-1	TGCGCCAGCAGCTTGGATACCTCAGGGAAAGCTTTCTTT	CASSLDTSGKAFF
.	TRBJ2-3	TRBD2	TRBV9	TGTGCCAGCAGTCCCCGGGGGGGACTAGCGTCCGCTACGCAGTATTTT	CASSPRGGLASATQYF
.	TRBJ2-1	TRBD2	TRBV19	TGTGCCAGTTCGAAAGCGGGGGGTGAGCAGTTCTTC	CASSKAGGEQFF
.	TRBJ1-1	.	TRBV5-4	TGTGCCAGCAGTCCCTCGGGCAGGGGCGGGAGGAACACTGAAGCTTTCTTT	CASSPSGRGGRNTEAFF
.	TRBJ1-2	TRBD1	TRBV7-9	TGTGCCAGCAGCTTGGGACAAACAGGGGGCGTTAACTATGGCTACACCTTC	CASSLGQTGGVNYGYTF
once	TRBJ2-3	TRBD1	TRBV10-3	TGTGCCATCAGTGAGCTCCCCGGACAGGGGGCTAACACAGATACGCAGTATTTT	CAISELPGQGANTDTQYF
many	TRBJ2-7	TRBD1	TRBV2	TGTGCCAGCAGCGCTGACAGGGCAACCTCCTACGAGCAGTACTTC	CASSADRATSYEQYF
.	TRBJ2-1	.	TRBV5-5	TGTGCCAGCAGCTTAGGGCTAGCGACGCCCGCCCACCTAAATGAGCAGTTCTTC	CASSLGLATPAHLNEQFF
.	TRBJ2-2	TRBD1	TRBV3-1/TRBV3-2	TGTGCCAGCAGACCCCAACAGGGGGTGAGCCGGGAGCTGTTTTTT	CASRPQQGVSRELFF
.	TRBJ2-2	TRBD1	TRBV2	TGTGCCAGCAGTGAACCCGGGACAGGGGGGACCGGGGAGCTGTTTTTT	CASSEPGTGGTGELFF
few	TRBJ1-2	TRBD1	TRBV5-4	TGTGCCAGCAGCTTGGATTATCGGACAGGGCACGGCTACACCTTC	CASSLDYRTGHGYTF
.	TRBJ2-5	TRBD2	TRBV27	TGTGCCAGCAGTAAGGGGACTAGCGGGGGCCTAGGGGAGACCCAGTACTTC	CASSKGTSGGLGETQYF
.	TRBJ1-6	TRBD1	TRBV10-3	TGTGCCATCAGTGACGGGACAGGGTATTCACCCCTCCACTTT	CAISDGTGYSPLHF
few	TRBJ1-1	TRBD1	TRBV5-4	TGTGCCAGCAGCGGGAAAGGGACAGGGTCAAAAGCTTTCTTT	CASSGKGTGSKAFF
.	TRBJ2-7	TRBD2	TRBV11-2	TGTGCCAGCAGCCCCGGGACTAGCGGCCGCTACGAGCAGTACTTC	CASSPGTSGRYEQYF
.	TRBJ1-5	.	TRBV6-1	TGTGCCAGCAGTGAGCCCAGGACAGATTATAGCAATCAGCCCCAGCATTTT	CASSEPRTDYSNQPQHF
.	TRBJ1-6	.	TRBV2	TGTGCCAGCGGGCCAGAGGGGGTGGATTCACCCCTCCACTTT	CASGPEGVDSPLHF
once	TRBJ2-1	.	TRBV2	TGTGCCAGCAGTGAAGATCGGACCGTCTACAATGAGCAGTTCTTC	CASSEDRTVYNEQFF
.	TRBJ2-7	TRBD2	TRBV5-4	TGTGCCAGCAGCTGGATGGGGGGGGACGAGCAGTACTTC	CASSWMGGDEQYF
.	TRBJ1-4	.	TRBV5-1	TGCGCCAGCAGCTTGGATGGGCAGGGATGGACTAATGAAAAACTGTTTTTT	CASSLDGQGWTNEKLFF
.	TRBJ2-7	.	TRBV5-1	TGCGCCAGCAGCTTGGTGCCAGCTAGCTACGAGCAGTACTTC	CASSLVPASYEQYF
.	TRBJ1-1	.	TRBV7-9	TGTGCCAGCAGCTCCCTGGAGTCAGCCACCCTTAGGAACACTGAAGCTTTCTTT	CASSSLESATLRNTEAFF
few	TRBJ1-1	.	TRBV29-1	TGCAGCGCCCAAACAGGGCGCACTGAAGCTTTCTTT	CSAQTGRTEAFF
.	TRBJ2-1	TRBD2	TRBV15	TGTGCCACCAGCAGAACTAGCGGGCTAAACTCCTACAATGAGCAGTTCTTC	CATSRTSGLNSYNEQFF
.	TRBJ1-1	.	TRBV5-6	TGTGCCAGCAGCTTGGGGGTTTCGAACACTGAAGCTTTCTTT	CASSLGVSNTEAFF
once	TRBJ1-2	TRBD1	TRBV5-5	TGTGCCAGCAGCTCGGGACAGAGCTATGGCTACACCTTC	CASSSGQSYGYTF
once	TRBJ1-1	.	TRBV19	TGTGCCAGTAGTTCCATTATGAACACTGAAGCTTTCTTT	CASSSIMNTEAFF
.	TRBJ1-1	.	TRBV12-5	TGTGCTAGTGGTTTGGCCGTGGTGTCTGAAGCTTTCTTT	CASGLAVVSEAFF
.	TRBJ2-2	TRBD1	TRBV7-2	TGTGCCAGCAGCCCGCCCGGGACAGGTCGGACCGGGGAGCTGTTTTTT	CASSPPGTGRTGELFF